This T cell receptor beta chain is from a study of cytomegalovirus exposure and HLA in healthy donors. Background on the study: Unique TCR beta sequences numbering some 120 million came from 150 million to 200 million T cells in an earlier analysis.

Study-wide results and caveats: HLA allele associations emerged for 15,000 to 20,000 TCR beta sequences in a later analysis, at 0.05 false discovery rate. A later analysis, which compared TCR beta chains of equal frequency, found the HLA-associated ones more clonally expanded.

From germline, CDR1 is SGHDN and CDR2 FVKESK. The CDR3 runs 12 residues. Concerning this clone: Antigen specificity is unknown. Mismatch with germline at one junction end may stem from a read error.

The PCR made use of 60 Vbeta and 13 Jbeta primers. Only in-frame clones appear in the TCRdb table, and some are missing; sequencing was by immunoSEQ multiplex PCR. The sample shows tens of thousands of clones, about 79% of them seen only once. The specimen sequenced was PBMCs. This rearrangement joins TRBV14 to TRBJ2-3; the match to TRBD1 covers 9 bases. The receptor was derived from a man in his fifties in good health and CMV-seronegative. The CDR3 region is CASSLLRDRESF. The CDR3 DNA is TGTGCCAGCAGCCTTCTCCGGGACAGGGAATCTTTT.